This is a list of T cell receptor beta chains from one sample in a study of identical twins. In TCRdb, the 5' RACE reads were re-called with MiXCR into one record per CDR3 protein. This sample has a few hundred thousand distinct CDR3 sequences; 12% to 15% occur once, and the top ten carry roughly 0.46%. These data also featured in a second study, about yellow fever vaccine responses in identical twins.

The specimen sequenced was CD4+ T cells sorted from blood. The source of these receptors is a woman aged 18-29 years in good health. Each CDR3 is given with its conserved first and last residue. The order of the fields is J gene, clone size, V gene, D gene, CDR3 protein, CDR3 DNA. D genes are given only for firm matches. The size of a clone is reported for some rows only, either as once, few or many, or as a class for expanded clones.

j_gene: TRBJ2-6; abundance: once; v_gene: TRBV5-3; d_gene: .; CDR3aa: CAMSLGFFCCGLGSGANVLTF; CDR3nt: TGTGCCATGAGCTTGGGGTTCTTCTGCTGCGGCCTGGGGTCTGGGGCCAACGTCCTGACTTTC
j_gene: TRBJ1-4; abundance: .; v_gene: TRBV5-5; d_gene: TRBD1; CDR3aa: CASSARTGKLEKLFF; CDR3nt: TGTGCCAGCAGCGCCAGGACAGGAAAGCTTGAAAAACTGTTTTTT
j_gene: TRBJ1-5; abundance: .; v_gene: TRBV19; d_gene: TRBD1; CDR3aa: CAGGQGGSNQPQHF; CDR3nt: TGTGCCGGAGGACAGGGGGGAAGCAATCAGCCCCAGCATTTT
j_gene: TRBJ2-1; abundance: few; v_gene: TRBV10-3; d_gene: .; CDR3aa: CAISDVRTSSYNEQFF; CDR3nt: TGTGCCATCAGTGATGTGCGGACGAGCTCCTACAATGAGCAGTTCTTC
j_gene: TRBJ2-7; abundance: .; v_gene: TRBV28; d_gene: TRBD2; CDR3aa: CASTPGLVGSASSYEQYF; CDR3nt: TGTGCCAGCACTCCGGGACTAGTAGGGAGCGCGAGCTCCTACGAGCAGTACTTC
j_gene: TRBJ2-3; abundance: .; v_gene: TRBV4-1; d_gene: .; CDR3aa: CASSPAGLISTDTQYF; CDR3nt: TGCGCCAGCAGCCCCGCCGGACTAATAAGCACAGATACGCAGTATTTT
j_gene: TRBJ1-2; abundance: .; v_gene: TRBV2; d_gene: TRBD1; CDR3aa: CASRPGQGNGYTF; CDR3nt: TGTGCCAGCAGGCCGGGACAGGGAAATGGCTACACCTTC
j_gene: TRBJ1-1; abundance: few; v_gene: TRBV5-1; d_gene: .; CDR3aa: CASSPERGQPLNTEAFF; CDR3nt: TGCGCCAGCAGCCCGGAGCGGGGTCAGCCATTGAACACTGAAGCTTTCTTT
j_gene: TRBJ1-5; abundance: few; v_gene: TRBV14; d_gene: .; CDR3aa: CASSQQTNQPQHF; CDR3nt: TGTGCCAGCAGCCAGCAGACAAATCAGCCCCAGCATTTT
j_gene: TRBJ2-3; abundance: few; v_gene: TRBV5-1; d_gene: TRBD2; CDR3aa: CASSPLAGASTDTQYF; CDR3nt: TGCGCCAGCAGCCCCCTAGCGGGAGCCTCCACAGATACGCAGTATTTT
j_gene: TRBJ1-6; abundance: few; v_gene: TRBV20-1; d_gene: .; CDR3aa: CSAERGDNSPLHF; CDR3nt: TGCAGTGCCGAGAGGGGAGATAATTCACCCCTCCACTTT
j_gene: TRBJ1-4; abundance: .; v_gene: TRBV6-1; d_gene: TRBD1; CDR3aa: CASTRYPGQGAGEKLFF; CDR3nt: TGTGCCAGCACTCGCTACCCTGGACAGGGGGCGGGTGAAAAACTGTTTTTT
j_gene: TRBJ2-2; abundance: many; v_gene: TRBV14; d_gene: .; CDR3aa: CASSQINTGELFF; CDR3nt: TGTGCCAGCAGCCAAATAAACACCGGGGAGCTGTTTTTT
j_gene: TRBJ2-1; abundance: .; v_gene: TRBV3-1; d_gene: .; CDR3aa: CASSLQTIPYNEQFF; CDR3nt: TGTGCCAGCAGCCTCCAAACTATTCCTTACAATGAGCAGTTCTTC
j_gene: TRBJ2-2; abundance: .; v_gene: TRBV3-1; d_gene: TRBD2; CDR3aa: CASSPPSGGAPGGELFF; CDR3nt: TGTGCCAGCAGCCCTCCTAGCGGGGGGGCCCCTGGCGGGGAGCTGTTTTTT
j_gene: TRBJ2-2; abundance: .; v_gene: TRBV12-3/TRBV12-4; d_gene: TRBD1; CDR3aa: CASSRQGRDTGELFF; CDR3nt: TGTGCCAGCAGTAGACAGGGAAGGGACACCGGGGAGCTGTTTTTT
j_gene: TRBJ2-1; abundance: many; v_gene: TRBV12-3/TRBV12-4; d_gene: TRBD2; CDR3aa: CASSLDRLAVSSYNEQFF; CDR3nt: TGTGCCAGCAGTTTAGATCGACTAGCGGTATCCTCCTACAATGAGCAGTTCTTC
j_gene: TRBJ2-1; abundance: .; v_gene: TRBV11-2; d_gene: .; CDR3aa: CASSRGTEQFF; CDR3nt: TGTGCCAGCAGCAGAGGGACAGAGCAGTTCTTC
j_gene: TRBJ2-3; abundance: few; v_gene: TRBV28; d_gene: TRBD1; CDR3aa: CASSLRDSRQYF; CDR3nt: TGTGCCAGCAGTCTCCGGGACAGCAGGCAGTATTTT
j_gene: TRBJ1-6; abundance: .; v_gene: TRBV20-1; d_gene: TRBD1; CDR3aa: CSASPGNRGPNSPLHF; CDR3nt: TGCAGTGCAAGCCCCGGGAACAGGGGGCCTAATTCACCCCTCCACTTT
j_gene: TRBJ2-3; abundance: few; v_gene: TRBV6-1; d_gene: .; CDR3aa: CASSPWGGAKRDTQYF; CDR3nt: TGTGCCAGCAGCCCTTGGGGGGGGGCTAAGAGAGATACGCAGTATTTT
j_gene: TRBJ2-7; abundance: .; v_gene: TRBV10-3; d_gene: .; CDR3aa: CAITPQPGLPAFF; CDR3nt: TGTGCCATCACCCCCCAGCCGGGACTTCCAGCCTTTTTC
j_gene: TRBJ2-5; abundance: .; v_gene: TRBV3-1; d_gene: TRBD2; CDR3aa: CASSPETSVGTQYF; CDR3nt: TGTGCCAGCAGCCCAGAGACTAGCGTGGGGACCCAGTACTTC
j_gene: TRBJ1-5; abundance: .; v_gene: TRBV12-3/TRBV12-4; d_gene: .; CDR3aa: CASSPAVFQPQHF; CDR3nt: TGTGCCAGCAGTCCAGCAGTGTTCCAGCCCCAGCATTTT
j_gene: TRBJ1-4; abundance: many; v_gene: TRBV5-1; d_gene: .; CDR3aa: CASSLRRGTNEKLFF; CDR3nt: TGCGCCAGCAGCTTACGAAGGGGGACTAATGAAAAACTGTTTTTT
j_gene: TRBJ1-1; abundance: .; v_gene: TRBV5-5; d_gene: TRBD1; CDR3aa: CASSYTGAGAEAFF; CDR3nt: TGTGCCAGCAGCTACACAGGGGCTGGCGCTGAAGCTTTCTTT
j_gene: TRBJ1-1; abundance: .; v_gene: TRBV28; d_gene: .; CDR3aa: CASSLRGPTEAFF; CDR3nt: TGTGCCAGCAGTTTAAGGGGACCCACTGAAGCTTTCTTT
j_gene: TRBJ2-1; abundance: .; v_gene: TRBV5-4; d_gene: TRBD2; CDR3aa: CASSLISGRLGPFRDEQFF; CDR3nt: TGTGCCAGCAGCTTGATTAGCGGGAGGTTGGGACCATTTCGGGATGAGCAGTTCTTC
j_gene: TRBJ2-2; abundance: .; v_gene: TRBV5-1; d_gene: .; CDR3aa: CASSLAAGRRNTGELFF; CDR3nt: TGCGCCAGCAGCTTGGCCGCGGGGAGGAGGAACACCGGGGAGCTGTTTTTT
j_gene: TRBJ2-3; abundance: .; v_gene: TRBV12-3/TRBV12-4; d_gene: TRBD2; CDR3aa: CASSFLAGGDTQYF; CDR3nt: TGTGCCAGCAGTTTTTTAGCGGGGGGGGATACGCAGTATTTT